The following is a TCR beta chain sequence with its context. Antigen unknown. The trim removed 8 bases at V and 1 base at J, leaving 7 bases unmatched. From germline, CDR1 is MNHNS and CDR2 SASEGT. The CDR3 loop spans 14 amino acids. TCRdb's table, derived via immunoSEQ multiplex PCR, lists solely in-frame clones and lacks some. This sample has 200,000 to 250,000 clones, with 83% found just once. The data derive from a study of cytomegalovirus exposure and HLA in healthy donors. Findings and caveats of the study: Most TCRs appeared rarely, but some public TCRs recurred in many donors. A later analysis found first-cohort TCR clusters tended to co-occur in the 130 or so validation repertoires.

Sequenced material: PBMCs. This sequence originates from a woman younger than 35 in good health and CMV-seronegative. The chain has TRBV6-1 and TRBJ1-2, with TRBD1 identical over 7 bases. This chain's CDR3 is CASGSHRGNYGYTF. CDR3 bases: TGTGCCAGCGGATCCCACAGGGGTAACTATGGCTACACCTTC.